These 22 T cell receptor beta chains originate from one sample sequenced in a study of shared clonotypes between healthy human individuals. CD8 cells classed as naive were CD45RO-negative and positively selected for CCR7, excluding terminally differentiated effector memory CD45RA+ cells. Profiled with immunoSEQ multiplex PCR; TCRdb holds only in-frame clones, not every one. This sample has around 1,900,000 clones, with just under 95% found just once. The specimen was naive CD8+ T cells from PBMCs. The receptors here all came from a man aged 18-30 years in good health. Some clones in this sample may be carry-over from other donors' samples.

The chain joins TRBV10-2 to TRBJ2-7; no clear D. The CDR3 has 14 amino acids. Trimming stripped 1 base from V and 2 bases from J, with 9 bases between. The germline V gene has CDR1 WSHSY and CDR2 SAAADI. The CDR3 DNA follows: TGCGCCAGCAGTGAGTTCCAGCTACCCTACGAGCAGTACTTC. It translates to CASSEFQLPYEQYF.

The CDR3 region has the DNA TGTGCCAGCAGCTTAGCCCGGGGCCTTACTTCCTACGAGCAGTACTTC. The encoded protein is CASSLARGLTSYEQYF. The chain joins TRBV7-9 to TRBJ2-7, with D tentatively TRBD1 or TRBD2 (5 bases each). Trimming cost V 0 bases and J 1 base, with 13 bases left between them. The CDR3 is 16 amino acids. Germline V lookup: CDR1 SEHNR, CDR2 FQNEAQ (reference sequence).

The gene calls are TRBV27 and TRBJ1-5; 9 bases map to TRBD1. Germline V gene sequence: CDR1 MNHEY, CDR2 SMNVEV (reference sequence). The CDR3 has 16 residues. V dropped 5 bases and J dropped 6; count of bases not matched to a gene: 11. CDR3 DNA: TGTGCCAGCAGTCCCTCACAGGGGGCGCGAAGTCAGCCCCAGCATTTT. Its translation: CASSPSQGARSQPQHF.

J is TRBJ2-1 and V is TRBV9; 11 nucleotides agree with TRBD2. CDR1 SGDLS and CDR2 YYNGEE come from the germline V gene. The length of the CDR3 is 19 residues. The V gene end was trimmed by 5 bases and the J gene end by 6 bases; junction bases not matched to a gene: 19. CDR3: CASSHRNPTSGTGGNEQFF. As DNA, the CDR3 is TGTGCCAGCAGTCATAGAAATCCGACTAGCGGGACGGGGGGCAATGAGCAGTTCTTC.

The CDR3 DNA sequence: TGTGCCAGCAGCTTAAACTCCGGGACCTACGAGCAGTACTTC. Its protein is CASSLNSGTYEQYF. J is TRBJ2-7 and V is TRBV7-2; maybe TRBD2 (5 bases). The length of the CDR3 is 14 residues. Looked up from germline, CDR1 is SGHTA and CDR2 is FQGNSA. Trimming cost V 2 bases and J 2 bases, with 10 bases left between them.

Turning to this clone: Other nucleotide sequences in the sample specify the same CDR3. This sequence joins TRBV11-2 and TRBJ2-7; weak D call: TRBD2 (5 bases). Germline V gene lookup returns CDR1 SGHAT and CDR2 FQNNGV. V lost 4 bases, J lost 1 base, and 11 bases lay in between. The CDR3 contains 14 residues. As DNA, the CDR3 is TGTGCCAGCAGCTCGGACCCGGGGTCCTACGAGCAGTACTTC. Its protein is CASSSDPGSYEQYF.

Worth noting for this clone: Other DNA variants within this sample encode the same CDR3. The chain has TRBV28 and TRBJ2-7; 12 nucleotides align to TRBD2. Germline V gives CDR1 MDHEN, CDR2 SYDVKM. The CDR3 runs 16 residues. The trim removed 1 base at V and 4 bases at J, leaving 5 bases unmatched. The CDR3 sequence is CASSLFLAGGPYEQYF. CDR3 nucleotide sequence: TGTGCCAGCAGTTTATTCCTAGCGGGAGGGCCTTACGAGCAGTACTTC. Together with reference TRBV28 and TRBJ2-7, the CDR3 gives the full variable domain: DVKVTQSSRYLVKRTGEKVFLECVQDMDHENMFWYRQDPGLGLRLIYFSYDVKMKEKGDIPEGYSVSREKKERFSLILESASTNQTSMYLCASSLFLAGGPYEQYFGPGTRLTVT.

As concerns this clone: Other DNA sequences from this sample encode an identical CDR3 as well. The rearrangement uses TRBV11-3 and TRBJ1-1, with 9 bases lining up with TRBD1. The CDR3 covers 13 residues. Germline V gene lookup returns CDR1 SGHNT and CDR2 YENEEA. V was clipped by 5 bases and J by 5 bases; unmatched bases: 3. CDR3 DNA: TGTGCCAGCAGCCTTGACAGGGGGACTGAAGCTTTCTTT. Translation gives CASSLDRGTEAFF. The full variable domain, with the rest looked up from reference TRBV11-3 and TRBJ1-1, is EAGVVQSPRYKIIEKKQPVAFWCNPISGHNTLYWYLQNLGQGPELLIRYENEEAVDDSQLPKDRFSAERLKGVDSTLKIQPAELGDSAVYLCASSLDRGTEAFFGQGTRLTVV.

This clone was seen more than once but under ten times. The sample has other DNA sequences that encode this CDR3 too. This rearrangement joins TRBV11-2 to TRBJ2-2; 11 bases match TRBD1. Trimming cost V 6 bases and J 5 bases; bases outside gene matches: 8. CDR3 size: 16 residues. Germline assignment: CDR1 SGHAT and CDR2 FQNNGV. The CDR3 is CASRDGTGGYTGELFF. CDR3 DNA sequence: TGTGCCAGCAGGGATGGGACAGGGGGTTATACCGGGGAGCTGTTTTTT.

The genes are TRBV9 and TRBJ2-2, with 13 bases lining up with TRBD2. With V trimmed by 3 bases and J by 2 bases, 7 bases remained unmatched. Germline CDR1 is SGDLS and CDR2 is YYNGEE. This CDR3 has 18 residues. CDR3 DNA sequence: TGTGCCAGCAGCGCGGGACTAGCGGGACTCCTAAACACCGGGGAGCTGTTTTTT. It yields the protein CASSAGLAGLLNTGELFF.

The chain links TRBV4-2 to TRBJ2-7, with 8 positions matching TRBD1. The CDR3 is 15 amino acids. The V gene's germline CDR1 is LGHNA and CDR2 YNFKEQ. V lost 2 bases, J lost 3 bases, and 6 bases stayed unmatched. CDR3 sequence: CASSQSTGEDYEQYF. CDR3 bases: TGTGCCAGCAGCCAATCGACAGGGGAGGACTACGAGCAGTACTTC.

The rearrangement links TRBV5-1 to TRBJ2-2; D is ambiguous. The length of the CDR3 is 15 residues. Germline loops: CDR1 SGHRS, CDR2 YFSETQ. Trimming stripped 4 bases from V and 1 base from J, with 11 bases between. The CDR3 sequence is CASSPDSRNTGELFF. CDR3 DNA: TGCGCCAGCAGCCCCGACTCGAGGAACACCGGGGAGCTGTTTTTT. Based on the CDR3 plus reference TRBV5-1 and TRBJ2-2, the full variable domain is KAGVTQTPRYLIKTRGQQVTLSCSPISGHRSVSWYQQTPGQGLQFLFEYFSETQRNKGNFPGRFSGRQFSNSRSEMNVSTLELGDSALYLCASSPDSRNTGELFFGEGSRLTVL.

This rearrangement joins TRBV9 to TRBJ2-7; the D gene is possibly TRBD1 (5 bases). The length of the CDR3 is 14 residues. The ends were cut back, 3 bases at V and 3 bases at J, with 13 bases in the middle. In germline, CDR1 is SGDLS, CDR2 YYNGEE. CDR3 DNA: TGTGCCAGCAGCGAAGGCAGGGCCATCTACGAGCAGTACTTC. It translates to CASSEGRAIYEQYF.

The rearrangement links TRBV10-3 to TRBJ1-2; D remains ambiguous. The CDR3 contains 17 residues. Germline-derived CDR1 and CDR2 are ENHRY and SYGVKD. V was pared by 0 bases and J by 4 bases, with 18 bases between. The CDR3 loop reads CAISESIVVARIYGYTF. CDR3 bases: TGTGCCATCAGTGAGTCGATCGTGGTAGCCAGGATCTATGGCTACACCTTC.

The V and J genes are TRBV10-3 and TRBJ2-7, with TRBD1 identical over 7 bases. CDR3 size: 13 residues. From germline, CDR1 is ENHRY and CDR2 SYGVKD. J gave up 0 bases and V 11 bases, and 7 bases lay outside the gene matches. This chain's CDR3 is CAVGTVLSYEQYF. The CDR3 nucleotides read TGTGCCGTAGGGACAGTCCTCTCCTACGAGCAGTACTTC.

V usage is TRBV28 and J usage is TRBJ1-3, with 7 nucleotides matching TRBD1. CDR3 length: 21 residues. The germline V gene encodes CDR1 MDHEN and CDR2 SYDVKM. After removal of 2 bases from V and 0 bases from J, the junction contained 19 bases not matched to a gene. The CDR3 DNA is TGTGCCAGCAGTTTAGTTTTGAAGGCCGGACAGGCCCCCTTCTCTGGAAACACCATATATTTT. It translates to CASSLVLKAGQAPFSGNTIYF.

V usage is TRBV7-6 and J usage is TRBJ1-1; TRBD1 matches at 10 bases. Germline V gene sequence: CDR1 SGHVS, CDR2 FNYEAQ. J lost 3 bases, V lost 1 base, and 2 bases had no gene match. CDR3 length: 15 residues. CDR3 amino acids: CASSLGQGADTEAFF. The DNA for the CDR3 is TGTGCCAGCAGCTTAGGACAGGGGGCGGACACTGAAGCTTTCTTT. Drawing the rest from reference TRBV7-6 and TRBJ1-1, the complete variable domain is GAGVSQSPRYKVTKRGQDVALRCDPISGHVSLYWYRQALGQGPEFLTYFNYEAQQDKSGLPNDRFSAERPEGSISTLTIQRTEQRDSAMYRCASSLGQGADTEAFFGQGTRLTVV.

In the case of this clone: The same CDR3 can be traced to other DNA sequences in this sample. The V and J genes are TRBV4-3 and TRBJ2-2; 11 nucleotides align to TRBD2. Unmatched junction bases numbered 3, after V lost 6 bases and J lost 0 bases. The CDR3 spans 16 residues. CDR1 is LGHNA, CDR2 YSLEER, per germline. CDR3 bases: TGCGCCAGCAGTCCGGGACTAGCGGCGAACACCGGGGAGCTGTTTTTT. Translated: CASSPGLAANTGELFF.

As regards this clone: Other DNA sequences in the same sample also yield this CDR3. This chain links TRBV5-1 with TRBJ2-7; D not resolved. CDR1 is SGHRS, CDR2 YFSETQ, per germline. V was cut by 0 bases and J by 6 bases, with 7 bases left in between. This CDR3 is 12 amino acids long. The CDR3 sequence: CASSLEGVEQYF. For the CDR3, the DNA is TGCGCCAGCAGCTTGGAGGGTGTCGAGCAGTACTTC.

The gene calls are TRBV7-7 and TRBJ2-7; D is unresolved. CDR3 length: 14 residues. V lost 5 bases, J lost 6 bases, and 17 bases lay in between. Looked up from germline, CDR1 is SSHAT and CDR2 is FNYEAQ (reference sequence). The CDR3, as DNA: TGTGCCAGCAGCGCTAGGGCCGGATCTAGCGAGCAGTACTTC. Translating it yields CASSARAGSSEQYF.

The gene calls are TRBV6-1 and TRBJ2-1; 14 bases agree with TRBD2. Per the germline V gene, CDR1 is MNHNS and CDR2 is SASEGT. V was pared by 8 bases and J by 5 bases, with 5 bases of the junction left unmatched. The CDR3 is made up of 15 amino acids. The CDR3 here is CASPGLAGGHNEQFF. CDR3 nucleotides: TGTGCCAGCCCCGGACTAGCGGGAGGCCACAATGAGCAGTTCTTC.

J is TRBJ2-1 and V is TRBV7-8; D not resolved. CDR1 is SGHVS, CDR2 FQNEAQ, per germline. V lost 1 base and J lost 3, with 13 bases in between. This CDR3 is 16 amino acids long. The DNA for the CDR3 is TGTGCCAGCAGCTTAGGTCTGGTAGGGCTCTACAATGAGCAGTTCTTC. Protein product: CASSLGLVGLYNEQFF.